This T cell receptor (beta chain) appears in the sequencing data of a study of T cell responses to AZD1222 COVID-19 vaccine. Study information: The analysis combined second doses at about 4 or about 12 weeks.

The CDR3 has 15 amino acids. Germline assignment: CDR1 SGHNT and CDR2 YYREEE (reference sequence). V lost 2 bases to trimming and J lost 5 bases, with 14 bases between them. Broader study findings: Unmutated variant regions reportedly attract nearly half of all spike-specific TCRs. The breadth and depth of Spike-specific TCRs increased once two AZD1222 doses had been given. A mostly white British donor set with more females was recruited, and clonal diversity was possibly underestimated.

Regarding this clone: Its matching antigen is unknown.

The data were produced by immunoSEQ multiplex PCR, yet TCRdb's version contains in-frame clones alone and is incomplete. The sample records approximately 150,000 clones, about 91% being singletons. The V and J genes are TRBV5-4 and TRBJ2-4; D might be TRBD1 (6 bases). The clonotype comes from an adult in good health. This specimen consisted of peripheral blood, obtained on day 0 of AZD1222 vaccination. CDR3 DNA: TGTGCCAGCAGCTTACCGGACAGCCAAGAAAACATTCAGTACTTC. As protein: CASSLPDSQENIQYF.